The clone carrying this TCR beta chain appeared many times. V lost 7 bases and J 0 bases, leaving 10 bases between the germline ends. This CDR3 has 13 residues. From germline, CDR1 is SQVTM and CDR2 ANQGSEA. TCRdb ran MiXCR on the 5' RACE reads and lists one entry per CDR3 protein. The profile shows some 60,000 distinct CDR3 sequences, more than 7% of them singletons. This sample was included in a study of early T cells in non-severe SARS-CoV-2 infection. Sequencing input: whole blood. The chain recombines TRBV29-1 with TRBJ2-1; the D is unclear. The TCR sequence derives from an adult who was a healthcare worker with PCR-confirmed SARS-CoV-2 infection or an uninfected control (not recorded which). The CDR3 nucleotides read TGCAGCGCCCCTTTCAACTCCTACAATGAGCAGTTCTTC. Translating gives CSAPFNSYNEQFF.